Below are 10 T cell receptor beta chains sequenced from a single sample in a study of human T cells and chemical hapten exposure. As to time point: patch test 1, 2 weeks after DPC sensitization. Treatment noted: therapeutic diphenylcyclopropenone sensitization with weekly scalp DPC. TCRdb re-analysed the RACE reads in MiXCR, keeping a single row per CDR3 protein. The sample holds some 87,000 distinct CDR3 sequences; 10% are singletons and the top ten take about 1.5%. This sample comprised whole blood, obtained in connection with sensitization to the hapten diphenylcyclopropenone (DPC). The receptors shown here come from a woman aged 45-65 years with alopecia areata. Some clones in this sample may be carry-over from other donors' samples.

Ten or more counts support this clonotype. The chain uses TRBV11-3 and TRBJ1-5, with 10 positions matching TRBD1. In germline, CDR1 is SGHNT, CDR2 YENEEA. There are 15 residues in the CDR3. Germline trimming cut 6 bases from V and 9 bases from J; bases unmatched to any gene: 11. The chain's CDR3 is CASRGTGASWLPQHF. CDR3 sequence (DNA): TGTGCCAGCAGGGGGACAGGGGCCTCCTGGTTGCCCCAGCATTTT.

This clonotype was recorded at least ten times. The chain has TRBV2 and TRBJ1-5; D not certain. The V gene lost 6 bases and the J gene lost 3 bases, with 12 bases spanning the gap. The CDR3 runs to 14 residues. The V gene's germline CDR1 is SNHLY and CDR2 FYNNEI. The DNA for the CDR3 is TGTGCCAGCAGCCCTTTCGGGCCCAATCAGCCCCAGCATTTT. Protein: CASSPFGPNQPQHF.

In this sample, this clonotype turned up a few times. V gene TRBV12-3 or TRBV12-4 combines with J gene TRBJ2-1; 7 nucleotides line up with TRBD2. V lost 8 bases to trimming and J lost 7 bases; unmatched junction nucleotides: 14. This CDR3 region has 15 residues. As DNA, the CDR3 is TGTGCCAGCGGCCGTGGGGGAGGGATGATGAATGAGCAGTTCTTC. It yields the protein CASGRGGGMMNEQFF.

This clonotype came up many times. The junction shows a germline mismatch at one end, possibly a read error. This chain links TRBV7-7 with TRBJ2-5; TRBD2 is a possible D gene (5 bases). This CDR3 region has 15 residues. Germline CDR1 reads SSHAT; CDR2 reads FNYEAQ (reference sequence). The CDR3 DNA sequence: TGTGCTAGCAGCCCACTAGTAGGCCTGCAAGAGACCCAGTACTTC. Translating gives CASSPLVGLQETQYF.

The chain recombines TRBV20-1 with TRBJ2-1; D gene uncertain. Trimming took off 3 bases at V and 15 bases at J, with 18 bases between the two ends. The CDR3 is 12 residues long. Germline CDR1 reads DFQATT; CDR2 reads SNEGSKA (reference sequence). The chain's CDR3 is CSARADSPPLFF. Here the CDR3 DNA reads TGCAGTGCTAGGGCCGATAGCCCTCCACTGTTCTTC.

This clonotype was observed a handful of times. The chain carries TRBV4-2 and TRBJ2-5; TRBD1 might be the D (5 bases). V lost 0 bases, J lost 1 base, and 12 bases lay in between. The germline V gene has CDR1 LGHNA and CDR2 YNFKEQ. There are 16 residues in the CDR3. The CDR3 sequence is CASSQEGANRQETQYF. The CDR3 DNA reads TGTGCCAGCAGCCAAGAAGGGGCCAACCGCCAAGAGACCCAGTACTTC.

This clonotype was seen a handful of times. CDR3 amino acids: CASPGQRGQYF. CDR3 nucleotide sequence: TGTGCCAGCCCGGGACAACGGGGGCAGTACTTC. The chain has TRBV28 and TRBJ2-7; TRBD1 is a possible D gene (6 bases). The CDR3 is 11 residues long. Per the germline V gene, CDR1 is MDHEN and CDR2 is SYDVKM. Trimming cost V 8 bases and J 9 bases, with 14 bases left between them.

This clonotype was observed a few times. The CDR3 here is CSAREVGQAQETQYF. In DNA, the CDR3 is TGCAGTGCTAGAGAAGTGGGACAGGCTCAAGAGACCCAGTACTTC. J is TRBJ2-5 and V is TRBV20-1; TRBD1 matches 8 bases. The trim removed 0 bases at V and 2 bases at J, leaving 5 bases unmatched. Germline CDR1 reads DFQATT; CDR2 reads SNEGSKA (reference sequence). The CDR3 contains 15 residues.

This chain connects TRBV12-3 or TRBV12-4 to TRBJ1-2, with D possibly TRBD1 on 6 matching bases. CDR3 size: 13 residues. Trimming left V 6 bases short and J 2 bases short, with 10 bases between. The CDR3, as DNA: TGTGCCAGCAGCTATACAGGGAACTATGGCTACACCTTC. This translates into CASSYTGNYGYTF.

Only a few counts were recorded for this clonotype. The J gene is TRBJ2-1, the V gene TRBV28, with TRBD1 matching 8 bases. The CDR3 has 15 residues. Germline V gene data show CDR1 as MDHEN and CDR2 as SYDVKM. After removal of 5 bases from V and 3 bases from J, the junction contained 6 bases not matched to a gene. CDR3 nucleotides: TGTGCCAGCAGTCCCACCAGGGGGCACTACAATGAGCAGTTCTTC. This codes for CASSPTRGHYNEQFF.